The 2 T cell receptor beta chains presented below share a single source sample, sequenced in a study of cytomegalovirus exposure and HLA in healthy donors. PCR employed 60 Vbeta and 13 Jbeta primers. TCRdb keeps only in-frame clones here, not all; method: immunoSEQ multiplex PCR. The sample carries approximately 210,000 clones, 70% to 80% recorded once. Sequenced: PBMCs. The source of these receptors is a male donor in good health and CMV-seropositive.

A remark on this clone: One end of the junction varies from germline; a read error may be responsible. Written as DNA, the CDR3 is TGTTCCAGCAGCCCGGTGACTAGCGGGGACAATGAGCAGTTCTTC. It yields the protein CSSSPVTSGDNEQFF. The V and J genes are TRBV7-3 and TRBJ2-1; 11 bases are a match to TRBD2. This CDR3 is built from 15 residues. In germline, CDR1 is SGHTA, CDR2 FQGTGA.

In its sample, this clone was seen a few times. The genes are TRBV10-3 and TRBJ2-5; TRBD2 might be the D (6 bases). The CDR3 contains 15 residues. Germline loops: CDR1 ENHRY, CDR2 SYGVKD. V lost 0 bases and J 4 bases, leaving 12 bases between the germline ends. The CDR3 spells CAISESRGLRETQYF. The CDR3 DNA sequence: TGTGCCATCAGTGAGTCCCGCGGACTACGAGAGACCCAGTACTTC.